Listed here are 11 T cell receptor beta chains from one sample, sequenced in a study of shared clonotypes between healthy human individuals. Repertoires were generated with immunoSEQ multiplex PCR, while TCRdb's copy carries only in-frame clones and drops some. The sample comprises about 980,000 clones, 76% of which are singletons, and nearly 1.5% rests with the top ten. The specimen sequenced was memory CD4+ T cells sorted from blood. The subset here: CD45RA-negative fraction. The receptors originated from a man aged 18 to 35 in good health.

The chain is built from TRBV28 and TRBJ1-4; D is perhaps TRBD1 (5 bases). CDR3 length: 14 amino acids. The germline V gene encodes CDR1 MDHEN and CDR2 SYDVKM. V gave up 6 bases and J gave up 5 bases, with 13 bases separating them. The CDR3: CASSPPTVNEKLFF. For the CDR3, the DNA is TGTGCCAGCAGCCCGCCGACAGTAAATGAAAAACTGTTTTTT.

This clone came up a few times. The V call is TRBV6-6, the J call TRBJ1-4; 9 bases match TRBD1. This CDR3 region has 15 residues. V trimming: 4 bases; J trimming: 6 bases; junction bases outside the gene matches: 6. The germline CDR1 and CDR2 sequences are MNHNY and SVGAGI (reference sequence). CDR3 nucleotide sequence: TGTGCCAGCAGTTTACAGGGGGCAGGGGATGAAAAACTGTTTTTT. It codes for CASSLQGAGDEKLFF.

The chain has TRBV11-2 and TRBJ1-3; TRBD1 might be the D (6 bases). Germline-derived CDR1 and CDR2 are SGHAT and FQNNGV. Trimming took off 3 bases at V and 0 bases at J, with 18 bases between the two ends. The CDR3 loop spans 18 amino acids. In DNA form, the CDR3 reads TGTGCCAGCAGCTTGGGGAGGGGGGGAAGTCCCTCTGGAAACACCATATATTTT. Translating gives CASSLGRGGSPSGNTIYF. Based on the CDR3 plus reference TRBV11-2 and TRBJ1-3, the full variable domain is EAGVAQSPRYKIIEKRQSVAFWCNPISGHATLYWYQQILGQGPKLLIQFQNNGVVDDSQLPKDRFSAERLKGVDSTLKIQPAKLEDSAVYLCASSLGRGGSPSGNTIYFGEGSWLTVV.

This clone has only one observation. The genes are TRBV19 and TRBJ2-5; D assignment may be TRBD1 or TRBD2 (5 bases each). V shed 2 bases and J shed 13 bases, with 32 bases lying between them. From germline, CDR1 is LNHDA and CDR2 SQIVND (reference sequence). The CDR3 sequence is 18 residues long. This chain's CDR3 is CASSIHGGRFRPRPRLYF. In nucleotides, the CDR3 is TGTGCCAGTAGTATACATGGGGGACGGTTCCGGCCACGACCTCGGTTGTACTTC.

The chain recombines TRBV6-6 with TRBJ1-1; possibly TRBD1 for D (6 bases). The CDR3 consists of 15 residues. Germline V gene sequence: CDR1 MNHNY, CDR2 SVGAGI (reference sequence). V was trimmed by 0 bases and J by 4 bases, leaving 12 bases between them. As DNA, the CDR3 is TGTGCCAGCAGTTACTCGTCGGTGGGGGCCACTGAAGCTTTCTTT. Translating gives CASSYSSVGATEAFF.

The gene calls are TRBV19 and TRBJ2-3; D gene ambiguous. CDR3 size: 15 residues. Germline CDR1 and CDR2: LNHDA and SQIVND (reference sequence). Trimming cost V 1 base and J 4 bases, with 12 bases left between them. CDR3 nucleotide sequence: TGTGCCAGTAGTATAGGGGGTAGAAGTCCAGATACGCAGTATTTT. This sequence encodes CASSIGGRSPDTQYF. Full variable domain (remainder filled in from reference TRBV19 and TRBJ2-3): DGGITQSPKYLFRKEGQNVTLSCEQNLNHDAMYWYRQDPGQGLRLIYYSQIVNDFQKGDIAEGYSVSREKKESFPLTVTSAQKNPTAFYLCASSIGGRSPDTQYFGPGTRLTVL.

The DNA of the CDR3 is TGTGCCAGCAGTGAGCTGGGGGTAGGGTACGAGCAGTACTTC. It specifies CASSELGVGYEQYF. This rearrangement joins TRBV6-1 to TRBJ2-7; D possibly uses TRBD1 or TRBD2 (5 bases each). Trimming stripped 3 bases from V and 4 bases from J, with 13 bases between. CDR1 MNHNS and CDR2 SASEGT come from the germline V gene. The CDR3 length is 14 residues.

The sample holds one count of this clone. The chain is built from TRBV10-3 and TRBJ2-1; TRBD1 is a possible D gene (5 bases). Trimming took off 3 bases at V and 1 base at J, with 13 bases between the two ends. The CDR3 sequence is 16 residues long. CDR1 ENHRY and CDR2 SYGVKD come from the germline V gene. This chain's CDR3 is CAISEIAAGSYNEQFF. CDR3 in DNA: TGTGCCATCAGTGAAATTGCGGCAGGGTCCTACAATGAGCAGTTCTTC.

V and J are TRBV5-6 and TRBJ1-5; no clear D gene. The V gene's germline CDR1 is SGHDT and CDR2 YYEEEE. V shed 4 bases and J shed 6 bases, with 20 bases lying between them. The CDR3 has 16 residues. The CDR3 protein is CASSELRTAGSQPQHF. CDR3 nucleotide sequence: TGTGCCAGCAGCGAATTGAGGACCGCCGGGTCTCAGCCCCAGCATTTT.

A single count supports this clone. The chain employs TRBV28 and TRBJ2-2; D may be TRBD2 (6 bases). The germline V and J ends were trimmed by 6 bases and 7 bases, with 18 bases remaining between them. Germline CDR1 MDHEN, CDR2 SYDVKM. The CDR3 spans 15 residues. The CDR3 DNA sequence: TGTGCCAGCAGCCCTGGGACTGTCGGGGGCGGGGAGCTGTTTTTT. Its protein is CASSPGTVGGGELFF.

V is TRBV6-6 and J is TRBJ1-1; tentatively, D is TRBD1 (5 bases). The CDR3 sequence is 13 residues long. Germline CDR1 MNHNY, CDR2 SVGAGI (reference sequence). Deletions cut 1 base from V and 8 bases from J, with 11 bases between. The CDR3 sequence: CASSYYGGSEAFF. The CDR3 DNA sequence: TGTGCCAGCAGTTACTATGGGGGGTCAGAAGCTTTCTTT.